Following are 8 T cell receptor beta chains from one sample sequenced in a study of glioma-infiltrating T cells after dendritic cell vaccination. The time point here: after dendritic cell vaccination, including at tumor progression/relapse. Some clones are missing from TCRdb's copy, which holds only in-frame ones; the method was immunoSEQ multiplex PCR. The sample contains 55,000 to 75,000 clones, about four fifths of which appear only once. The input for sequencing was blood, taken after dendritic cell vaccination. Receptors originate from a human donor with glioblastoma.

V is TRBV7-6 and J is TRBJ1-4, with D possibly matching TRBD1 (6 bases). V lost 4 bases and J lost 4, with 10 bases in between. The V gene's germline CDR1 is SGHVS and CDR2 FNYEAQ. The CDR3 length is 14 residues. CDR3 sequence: CASSSRGLNEKLFF. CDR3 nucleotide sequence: TGTGCCAGCAGCTCCAGGGGCCTTAATGAAAAACTGTTTTTT.

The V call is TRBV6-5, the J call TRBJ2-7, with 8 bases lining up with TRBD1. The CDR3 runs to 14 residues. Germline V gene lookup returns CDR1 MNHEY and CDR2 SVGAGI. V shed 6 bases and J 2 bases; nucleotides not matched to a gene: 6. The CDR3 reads CASSLGDRTYEQYF. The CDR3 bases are TGTGCCAGCAGCCTCGGGGACAGGACCTACGAGCAGTACTTC.

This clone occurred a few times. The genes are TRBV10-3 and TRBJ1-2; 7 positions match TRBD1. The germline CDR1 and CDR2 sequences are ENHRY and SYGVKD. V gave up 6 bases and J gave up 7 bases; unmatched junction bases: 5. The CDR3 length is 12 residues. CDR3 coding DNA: TGTGCCATCAGCCCCCAGGGGGTTGGCTACACCTTC. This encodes CAISPQGVGYTF.

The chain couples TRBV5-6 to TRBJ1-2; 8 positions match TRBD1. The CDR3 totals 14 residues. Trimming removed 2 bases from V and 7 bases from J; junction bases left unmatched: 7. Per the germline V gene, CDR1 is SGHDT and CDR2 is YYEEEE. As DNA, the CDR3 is TGTGCCAGCAGCTTCGGACAGGGATGGGGTGGCTACACCTTC. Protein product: CASSFGQGWGGYTF. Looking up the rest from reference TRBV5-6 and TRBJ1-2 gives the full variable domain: DAGVTQSPTHLIKTRGQQVTLRCSPKSGHDTVSWYQQALGQGPQFIFQYYEEEERQRGNFPDRFSGHQFPNYSSELNVNALLLGDSALYLCASSFGQGWGGYTFGSGTRLTVV.

CDR3 DNA sequence: TGTGCCAGCAGCTTCGTCACCGGGGAGCTGTTTTTT. Translating gives CASSFVTGELFF. The chain uses TRBV9 and TRBJ2-2, with D uncertain. V was shortened by 4 bases and J by 4 bases, with 5 bases between the two germline ends. This CDR3 comprises 12 residues. Germline CDR1 and CDR2: SGDLS and YYNGEE.

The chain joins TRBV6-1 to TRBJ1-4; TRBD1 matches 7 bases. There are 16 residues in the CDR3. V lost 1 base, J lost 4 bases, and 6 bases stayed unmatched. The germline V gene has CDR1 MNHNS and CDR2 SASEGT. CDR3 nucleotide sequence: TGTGCCAGCAGTGAAGTGTGGGGGACAGATAATGAAAAACTGTTTTTT. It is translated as CASSEVWGTDNEKLFF.

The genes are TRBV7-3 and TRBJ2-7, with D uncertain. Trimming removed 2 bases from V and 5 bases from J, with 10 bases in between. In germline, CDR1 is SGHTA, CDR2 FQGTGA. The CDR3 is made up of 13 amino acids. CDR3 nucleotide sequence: TGTGCCAGCAGCTTAGTTTCAGAAAACGAGCAGTACTTC. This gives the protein CASSLVSENEQYF.

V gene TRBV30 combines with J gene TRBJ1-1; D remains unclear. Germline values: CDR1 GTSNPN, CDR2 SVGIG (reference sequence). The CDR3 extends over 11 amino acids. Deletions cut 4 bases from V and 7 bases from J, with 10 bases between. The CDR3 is CAWNMGGEAFF. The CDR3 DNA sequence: TGTGCCTGGAATATGGGAGGTGAAGCTTTCTTT.